Shown below are 25 T cell receptor beta chains from a single sample sequenced in a study of blood T cell repertoires in COVID-19. Profiling relied on immunoSEQ multiplex PCR, and the TCRdb table lists in-frame clones only, not all of them. The profile shows around 250,000 clones, 85% to 90% of them singletons. What was sequenced was peripheral blood. These receptors were taken from a woman aged 60-75 years with COVID-19, enrolled during active disease.

Remarks on this clone: Different DNA sequences within this sample yield the same CDR3. The chain is built from TRBV9 and TRBJ1-2, with a possible D match to TRBD1 (5 bases). The germline V gene encodes CDR1 SGDLS and CDR2 YYNGEE. This CDR3 comprises 14 residues. Trimming left V 0 bases short and J 3 bases short, with 9 bases between. CDR3 sequence reads: CASSVGGGDYGYTF. The DNA for the CDR3 is TGTGCCAGCAGCGTAGGTGGGGGGGACTATGGCTACACCTTC.

This chain uses TRBV7-9 with TRBJ2-6, with 9 positions matching TRBD1. The ends lost 4 bases at V and 0 bases at J; junction bases unmatched: 7. The germline V gene has CDR1 SEHNR and CDR2 FQNEAQ (reference sequence). This CDR3 contains 18 residues. The CDR3 region is CASSSGTGRDSGANVLTF. Written as DNA, the CDR3 is TGTGCCAGCAGCTCCGGGACAGGGAGAGACTCTGGGGCCAACGTCCTGACTTTC.

The rearrangement uses TRBV9 and TRBJ2-3; 13 nucleotides agree with TRBD2. The CDR3 extends over 18 amino acids. CDR1 is SGDLS and CDR2 is YYNGEE in the germline V gene. After removal of 4 bases from V and 0 bases from J, the junction contained 8 bases not matched to a gene. CDR3 nucleotides: TGTGCCAGCAGCAAGACTAGCGGGGGGATCACTAGCACAGATACGCAGTATTTT. Amino acid sequence: CASSKTSGGITSTDTQYF.

V gene TRBV7-2 combines with J gene TRBJ2-1; possibly TRBD1 for D (6 bases). V lost 7 bases, J lost 3 bases, and 25 bases lay in between. This CDR3 has 18 residues. In germline, CDR1 is SGHTA, CDR2 FQGNSA. CDR3 coding DNA: TGTGCCAGCAACTGGTACAGGGTTGTAGGTGGTGTCTACAATGAGCAGTTCTTC. Amino acids: CASNWYRVVGGVYNEQFF.

The rearrangement links TRBV4-3 to TRBJ1-6; no reliable D call. Germline-derived CDR1 and CDR2 are LGHNA and YSLEER. The CDR3 has 18 amino acids. V was clipped by 0 bases and J by 0 bases, with 12 bases between them. CDR3 residues: CASSQEVAGSSYNSPLHF. The CDR3 bases are TGCGCCAGCAGCCAAGAAGTCGCGGGGAGCTCCTATAATTCACCCCTCCACTTT.

The chain uses TRBV19 and TRBJ1-2; D is possibly TRBD1 (6 bases). Trimming removed 4 bases from V and 7 bases from J, with 13 bases in between. The CDR3 contains 13 residues. Germline V gene lookup returns CDR1 LNHDA and CDR2 SQIVND (reference sequence). The CDR3 loop is CASSTDRHGGYTF. The CDR3 DNA reads as TGTGCCAGTAGTACCGACAGGCACGGTGGCTACACCTTC.

This chain links TRBV7-9 with TRBJ1-5; D gene unclear. The V gene's germline CDR1 is SEHNR and CDR2 FQNEAQ (reference sequence). With 7 bases removed from V and 0 bases from J, the gap between germline ends came to 10 bases. CDR3 length: 14 residues. CDR3 sequence reads: CASTTGGSNQPQHF. The CDR3 DNA sequence: TGTGCCAGCACCACCGGCGGTAGCAATCAGCCCCAGCATTTT.

This sequence joins TRBV7-9 and TRBJ1-4; a possible D gene is TRBD1 (5 bases). The CDR3 spans 14 residues. Germline V gene data show CDR1 as SEHNR and CDR2 as FQNEAQ (reference sequence). V was pared by 5 bases and J by 6 bases, with 13 bases between. The DNA of the CDR3 is TGTGCCAGCAGCCCTAGGGGTAATTATGAAAAACTGTTTTTT. Residues: CASSPRGNYEKLFF.

DNA of the CDR3: TGTGCCAGTAGTACAGGGGAGCGGGGGGGCTACAATGAGCAGTTCTTC. This encodes CASSTGERGGYNEQFF. The V and J genes are TRBV19 and TRBJ2-1; 10 bases agree with TRBD2. Trimming removed 4 bases from V and 3 bases from J; junction bases left unmatched: 6. CDR3 length: 16 residues. CDR1 and CDR2 from the germline V gene are LNHDA and SQIVND (reference sequence).

The rearrangement uses TRBV6-5 and TRBJ1-6; a possible D gene is TRBD1 (6 bases). Per the germline V gene, CDR1 is MNHEY and CDR2 is SVGAGI. There are 14 residues in the CDR3. V was cut by 6 bases and J by 8 bases, with 14 bases left in between. As DNA, the CDR3 is TGTGCCAGCAGGATCGACAGGAAGGATTCACCCCTCCACTTT. The encoded protein is CASRIDRKDSPLHF.

On this clone itself: Other DNA sequences of this sample code for an identical CDR3. The rearrangement uses TRBV18 and TRBJ2-1; 8 nucleotides align to TRBD2. The CDR3 is made up of 14 amino acids. Trimming removed 1 base from V and 4 bases from J; junction bases left unmatched: 0. Germline CDR1 KGHSH, CDR2 LQKENI. CDR3 nucleotides: TGTGCCAGCTCACCACAGCGGGGGTACAATGAGCAGTTCTTC. Residues: CASSPQRGYNEQFF.

The chain recombines TRBV4-3 with TRBJ1-5; the D is unclear. The germline V gene encodes CDR1 LGHNA and CDR2 YSLEER. CDR3 length: 15 residues. Trimming cost V 0 bases and J 2 bases, with 8 bases left between them. The CDR3 DNA reads as TGCGCCAGCAGCCAAGACTCTACAGGCAATCAGCCCCAGCATTTT. Residues: CASSQDSTGNQPQHF.

The V gene is TRBV27, the J gene TRBJ2-7; 7 bases agree with TRBD1. CDR1 is MNHEY and CDR2 is SMNVEV in the germline V gene (reference sequence). This CDR3 has 13 amino acids. V lost 2 bases, J lost 4 bases, and 2 bases stayed unmatched. The CDR3 DNA is TGTGCCAGCAGTTTAAGGGACAGTTACGAGCAGTACTTC. Translating gives CASSLRDSYEQYF.

As concerns this clone: Other DNA sequences from this sample encode an identical CDR3 as well. The V gene is TRBV7-2, the J gene TRBJ1-5, with a tentative D call TRBD1 (6 bases). The CDR3 runs to 14 residues. V was trimmed by 3 bases and J by 2 bases, leaving 8 bases between them. The V gene's germline CDR1 is SGHTA and CDR2 FQGNSA. CDR3 coding DNA: TGTGCCAGCAGCTTTAGACAGGGCAATCAGCCCCAGCATTTT. The encoded protein is CASSFRQGNQPQHF.

V gene TRBV14 combines with J gene TRBJ1-6; TRBD1 matches at 8 bases. Germline V gene data show CDR1 as SGHDN and CDR2 as FVKESK. The CDR3 consists of 15 residues. V dropped 4 bases and J dropped 10; count of bases not matched to a gene: 9. CDR3 loop: CASSRLDRGWSPLHF. CDR3 nucleotide sequence: TGTGCCAGCAGCCGACTCGACAGGGGATGGTCACCCCTCCACTTT.

The rearrangement links TRBV19 to TRBJ1-2; D perhaps matches TRBD1 (6 bases). Germline V gives CDR1 LNHDA, CDR2 SQIVND (reference sequence). V lost 3 bases, J lost 2 bases, and 13 bases lay in between. CDR3 length equals 15 residues. CDR3 residues: CASSIRGRGNYGYTF. The DNA of the CDR3 is TGTGCCAGTAGTATTCGCGGCAGGGGAAACTATGGCTACACCTTC.

The chain joins TRBV19 to TRBJ1-5, with 11 bases fitting TRBD1. The CDR3 loop spans 15 amino acids. Germline V gives CDR1 LNHDA, CDR2 SQIVND (reference sequence). J was trimmed by 1 base and V by 6 bases; bases with no gene match: 2. CDR3 amino acids: CASRGQGVSNQPQHF. DNA of the CDR3: TGTGCCAGTAGGGGACAGGGGGTAAGCAATCAGCCCCAGCATTTT.

The chain employs TRBV3-1 (or the pseudogene TRBV3-2) and TRBJ1-2; D might be TRBD1 (5 bases). V was cut by 3 bases and J by 1 base, with 15 bases left in between. The CDR3 length is 16 residues. Germline V CDR1 and CDR2: LGHDT, YNNKEL (reference sequence). The DNA of the CDR3 is TGTGCCAGCAGCCAGATCGGGGGACCAGATAACTATGGCTACACCTTC. Residues: CASSQIGGPDNYGYTF.

The rearrangement uses TRBV6-6 and TRBJ2-3; D gene unclear. Germline V lookup: CDR1 MNHNY, CDR2 SVGAGI (reference sequence). The CDR3 is 16 amino acids. V lost 5 bases, J lost 1 base, and 16 bases lay in between. CDR3 amino acids: CASSPQVLRGTDTQYF. CDR3 nucleotide sequence: TGTGCCAGCAGTCCCCAGGTCCTACGAGGCACAGATACGCAGTATTTT.

The CDR3 spells CASSLDRGPIYGYTF. The CDR3, as DNA: TGCGCCAGCAGCTTGGACAGGGGCCCTATCTATGGCTACACCTTC. The genes are TRBV5-1 and TRBJ1-2, with 7 bases matching TRBD1. Germline CDR1 and CDR2: SGHRS and YFSETQ. V lost 0 bases to trimming and J lost 4 bases; unmatched junction nucleotides: 6. The CDR3 spans 15 residues.

V gene TRBV30 combines with J gene TRBJ1-6, with D unresolved. The CDR3 is 14 residues long. Germline V gives CDR1 GTSNPN, CDR2 SVGIG (reference sequence). V gave up 0 bases and J gave up 9 bases, with 12 bases separating them. CDR3 nucleotides: TGTGCCTGGAGTGTACAGCTGGGAGTTTCACCCCTCCACTTT. Translating it yields CAWSVQLGVSPLHF. Full variable domain (missing parts from reference TRBV30 and TRBJ1-6): SQTIHQWPATLVQPVGSPLSLECTVEGTSNPNLYWYRQAAGRGLQLLFYSVGIGQISSEVPQNLSASRPQDRQFILSSKKLLLSDSGFYLCAWSVQLGVSPLHFGNGTRLTVT.

This chain links TRBV19 with TRBJ1-6, with D perhaps TRBD1 (6 bases). From germline, CDR1 is LNHDA and CDR2 SQIVND (reference sequence). The CDR3 contains 13 residues. Between the trimmed V and J ends, which lost 10 bases and 5 bases, there was a span of 12 bases. The CDR3 region is CATRDINNSPLHF. The DNA of the CDR3 is TGTGCCACCCGGGACATAAATAATTCACCCCTCCACTTT.

The rearrangement links TRBV4-1 to TRBJ1-1, with 8 bases identical to TRBD1. Germline V lookup: CDR1 MGHRA, CDR2 YSYEKL. The CDR3 covers 16 residues. The J segment lost 2 bases and the V segment lost 2 bases, leaving 7 bases of the junction unmatched. The CDR3, as DNA: TGCGCCAGCAGCCAAAACCCCGGGACAGGAAACACTGAAGCTTTCTTT. Protein: CASSQNPGTGNTEAFF.

The rearrangement links TRBV4-1 to TRBJ1-3; D possibly corresponds to TRBD1 (5 bases). The CDR3 spans 13 residues. V gave up 1 base and J gave up 8 bases, with 9 bases separating them. Germline CDR1 and CDR2: MGHRA and YSYEKL. The CDR3 DNA sequence: TGCGCCAGCAGCCAAGTCCAGGGATACACCATATATTTT. Translated, it gives CASSQVQGYTIYF.

The CDR3 DNA reads TGTGCCTGGGTACCAACAAACTATGGCTACACCTTC. Amino acids: CAWVPTNYGYTF. The chain employs TRBV30 and TRBJ1-2; unclear D gene. This CDR3 is built from 12 residues. V lost 5 bases and J lost 2, with 9 bases in between. The germline gives CDR1 GTSNPN, CDR2 SVGIG (reference sequence).